The rows below give T cell receptor beta chains drawn from one sample of a study of shared clonotypes between healthy human individuals. Only in-frame clones appear in the TCRdb table, and some are missing; sequencing was by immunoSEQ multiplex PCR. The table lists about a million clones, around 80% of them singletons. The sequencing sample was made of memory CD4+ T cells sorted from blood. The receptors come from a man aged 18 to 30 in good health. CDR3s include the opening cysteine and the closing phenylalanine or tryptophan. The D gene is left open where the match is weak. Only part of the rows carry a size: once, few, many, or a class if the clone is expanded.

TRBD1,TRBJ1-2,TRBV9,-,CASRGLGGRYGYTF,TGTGCCAGCAGGGGACTAGGGGGCCGGTATGGCTACACCTTC
TRBD1,TRBJ2-3,TRBV7-6,-,CASSTRDRGGTQYF,TGTGCCAGCAGCACCCGGGACAGGGGAGGTACGCAGTATTTT
-,TRBJ1-2,TRBV6-5,-,CASRRRGPRNYGYTF,TGTGCCAGCAGACGCAGGGGCCCCAGAAACTATGGCTACACCTTC
TRBD1,TRBJ1-6,TRBV5-1,-,CASSAGTAYNSPLHF,TGCGCCAGCAGTGCCGGGACAGCCTATAATTCACCCCTCCACTTT
-,TRBJ2-5,TRBV2,-,CASSERLQQETQYF,TGTGCCAGCAGTGAGAGACTACAACAAGAGACCCAGTACTTC
-,TRBJ2-3,TRBV9,-,CASSVAYSTDTQYF,TGTGCCAGCAGCGTAGCATATAGCACAGATACGCAGTATTTT
TRBD1,TRBJ2-5,TRBV11-2,-,CASSLGAGGSGRETQYF,TGTGCCAGCAGCTTAGGTGCAGGGGGCTCGGGGAGGGAGACCCAGTACTTC
-,TRBJ1-1,TRBV13,many,CASSLSDSPQSEAFF,TGTGCCAGCAGCTTATCTGACAGCCCGCAGTCTGAAGCTTTCTTT
TRBD2,TRBJ2-5,TRBV30,few,CAWSGGTSGGETQYF,TGTGCCTGGAGTGGAGGAACTAGCGGGGGGGAGACCCAGTACTTC
TRBD1,TRBJ2-5,TRBV5-4,-,CASSTGTVQETQYF,TGTGCCAGCAGCACGGGGACAGTGCAAGAGACCCAGTACTTC
TRBD1,TRBJ2-7,TRBV19,-,CASTTNDRVDEQYF,TGTGCCAGTACCACAAACGACAGGGTAGACGAGCAGTACTTC
TRBD1,TRBJ2-3,TRBV10-2,-,CASSEWGQPTDTQYF,TGCGCCAGCAGTGAGTGGGGACAGCCCACAGATACGCAGTATTTT
-,TRBJ1-3,TRBV30,few,CAWNLVYSGNTIYF,TGTGCCTGGAACCTTGTGTACTCTGGAAACACCATATATTTT
TRBD1,TRBJ1-5,TRBV18,-,CASSPGQASNQPQHF,TGTGCCAGCTCACCGGGACAGGCTTCCAATCAGCCCCAGCATTTT
TRBD1,TRBJ2-4,TRBV28,-,CASSEKLEGGEAKNIQYF,TGTGCCAGCAGTGAAAAGCTGGAAGGGGGCGAAGCCAAAAACATTCAGTACTTC